The sequence of this TCR beta chain was determined in a study of CD8 T cells in Susac syndrome. Deletions cut 0 bases from V and 5 bases from J, with 20 bases between. Germline-derived CDR1 and CDR2 are DFQATT and SNEGSKA (reference sequence). The CDR3 totals 17 residues. When the RNA was reverse transcribed, random hexamers were used with an input of roughly 0.5 to 1 ug. Coverage of TCR beta CDR3 amplification by immunoSEQ multiplex PCR extended to 54 Vbeta and 13 Jbeta. Via MiXCR, TCRdb re-called the immunoSEQ multiplex PCR reads, giving one row per CDR3 protein. The table lists about 290,000 distinct CDR3 sequences, 89% of them singletons, with 0.18% in the top ten.

The TCR sequence derives from a human donor with multiple sclerosis. The sample consisted of CD8+ T cells from PBMCs. This chain connects TRBV20-1 to TRBJ2-1; D might be TRBD2 (5 bases). The CDR3 sequence is CSARDWMAGLGHNEQFF. CDR3 in DNA: TGCAGTGCTAGAGATTGGATGGCGGGCCTTGGCCACAATGAGCAGTTCTTC.